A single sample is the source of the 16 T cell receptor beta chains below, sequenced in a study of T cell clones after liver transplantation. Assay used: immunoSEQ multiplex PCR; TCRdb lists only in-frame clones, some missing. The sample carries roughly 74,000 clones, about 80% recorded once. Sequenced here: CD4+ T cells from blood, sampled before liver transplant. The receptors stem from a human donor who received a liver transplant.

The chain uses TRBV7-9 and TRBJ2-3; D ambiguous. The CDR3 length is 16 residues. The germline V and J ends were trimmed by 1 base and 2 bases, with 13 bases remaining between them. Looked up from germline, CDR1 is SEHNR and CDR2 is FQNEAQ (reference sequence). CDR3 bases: TGTGCCAGCAGCTTAGACGGCGGATCCAACACAGATACGCAGTATTTT. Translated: CASSLDGGSNTDTQYF.

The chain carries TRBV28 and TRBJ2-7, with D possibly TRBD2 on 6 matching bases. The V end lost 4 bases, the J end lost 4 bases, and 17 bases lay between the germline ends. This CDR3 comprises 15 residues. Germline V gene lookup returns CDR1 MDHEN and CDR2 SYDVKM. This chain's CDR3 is CASSSPGTGFYEQYF. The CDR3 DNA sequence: TGTGCCAGCAGTTCCCCCGGGACTGGGTTTTACGAGCAGTACTTC.

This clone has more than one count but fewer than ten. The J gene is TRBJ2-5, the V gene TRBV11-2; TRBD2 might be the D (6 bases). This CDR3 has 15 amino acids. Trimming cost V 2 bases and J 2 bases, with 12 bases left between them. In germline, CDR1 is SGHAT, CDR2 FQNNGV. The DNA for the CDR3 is TGTGCCAGCAGCTTAATTCGGCTAGCGCAAGAGACCCAGTACTTC. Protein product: CASSLIRLAQETQYF.

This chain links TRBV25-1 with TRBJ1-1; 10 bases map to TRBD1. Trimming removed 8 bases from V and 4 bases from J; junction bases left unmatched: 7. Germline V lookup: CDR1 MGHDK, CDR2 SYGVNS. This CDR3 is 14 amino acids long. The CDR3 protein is CASAGTGAGTEAFF. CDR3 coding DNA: TGTGCCAGCGCAGGGACAGGGGCCGGCACTGAAGCTTTCTTT.

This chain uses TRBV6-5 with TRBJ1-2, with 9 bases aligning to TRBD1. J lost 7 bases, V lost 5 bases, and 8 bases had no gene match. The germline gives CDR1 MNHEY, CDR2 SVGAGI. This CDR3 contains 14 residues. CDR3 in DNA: TGTGCCAGCAGTCAATACAGGGGGCATGGTGGCTACACCTTC. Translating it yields CASSQYRGHGGYTF.

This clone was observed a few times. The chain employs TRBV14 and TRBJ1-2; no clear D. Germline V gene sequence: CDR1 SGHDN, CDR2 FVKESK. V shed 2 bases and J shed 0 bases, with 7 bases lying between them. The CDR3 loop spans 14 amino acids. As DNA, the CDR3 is TGTGCCAGCAGCCAATTCCTAACTAACTATGGCTACACCTTC. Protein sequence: CASSQFLTNYGYTF. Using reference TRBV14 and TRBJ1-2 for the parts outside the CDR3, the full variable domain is EAGVTQFPSHSVIEKGQTVTLRCDPISGHDNLYWYRRVMGKEIKFLLHFVKESKQDESGMPNNRFLAERTGGTYSTLKVQPAELEDSGVYFCASSQFLTNYGYTFGSGTRLTVV.

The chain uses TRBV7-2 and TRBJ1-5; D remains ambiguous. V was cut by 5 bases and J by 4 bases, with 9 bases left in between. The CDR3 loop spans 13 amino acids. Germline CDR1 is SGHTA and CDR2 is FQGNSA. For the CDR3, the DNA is TGTGCCAGCAGCCCGGCCCCGAATCAGCCCCAGCATTTT. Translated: CASSPAPNQPQHF.

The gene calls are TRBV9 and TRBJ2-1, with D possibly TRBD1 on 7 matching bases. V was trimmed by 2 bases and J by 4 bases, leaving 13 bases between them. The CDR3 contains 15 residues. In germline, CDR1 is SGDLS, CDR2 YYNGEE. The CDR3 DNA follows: TGTGCCAGCAGCGTCGGAGGGGGACAGTACAATGAGCAGTTCTTC. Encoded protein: CASSVGGGQYNEQFF.

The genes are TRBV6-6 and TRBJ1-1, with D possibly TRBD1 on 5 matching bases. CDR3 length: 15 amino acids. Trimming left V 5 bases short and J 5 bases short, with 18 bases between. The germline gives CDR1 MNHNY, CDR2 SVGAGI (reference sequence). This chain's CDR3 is CASSPRGPRGTEAFF. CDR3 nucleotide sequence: TGTGCCAGCAGTCCTAGGGGCCCTAGAGGGACTGAAGCTTTCTTT.

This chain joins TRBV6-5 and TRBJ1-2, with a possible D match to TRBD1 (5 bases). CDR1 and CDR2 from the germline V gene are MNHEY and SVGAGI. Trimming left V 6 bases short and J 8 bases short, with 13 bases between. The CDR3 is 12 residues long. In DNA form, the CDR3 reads TGTGCCAGCAGATTCGGGACGGGGGGCTACACCTTC. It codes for CASRFGTGGYTF.

This chain's CDR3 is CASRRTGSTGELFF. The CDR3 DNA reads as TGTGCCAGCAGGCGGACAGGGAGCACCGGGGAGCTGTTTTTT. This chain links TRBV28 with TRBJ2-2, with 8 bases matching TRBD1. Germline V gives CDR1 MDHEN, CDR2 SYDVKM. The length of the CDR3 is 14 residues. Trimming removed 6 bases from V and 4 bases from J; junction bases left unmatched: 4. Based on the CDR3 plus reference TRBV28 and TRBJ2-2, the full variable domain is DVKVTQSSRYLVKRTGEKVFLECVQDMDHENMFWYRQDPGLGLRLIYFSYDVKMKEKGDIPEGYSVSREKKERFSLILESASTNQTSMYLCASRRTGSTGELFFGEGSRLTVL.

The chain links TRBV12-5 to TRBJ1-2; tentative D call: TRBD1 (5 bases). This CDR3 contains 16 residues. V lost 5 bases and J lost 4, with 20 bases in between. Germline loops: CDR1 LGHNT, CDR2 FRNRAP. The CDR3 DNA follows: TGTGCTAGTGGTGTCAATGTGCAGGGAAAGACCTATGGCTACACCTTC. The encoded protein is CASGVNVQGKTYGYTF. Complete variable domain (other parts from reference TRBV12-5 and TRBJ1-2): DARVTQTPRHKVTEMGQEVTMRCQPILGHNTVFWYRQTMMQGLELLAYFRNRAPLDDSGMPKDRFSAEMPDATLATLKIQPSEPRDSAVYFCASGVNVQGKTYGYTFGSGTRLTVV.

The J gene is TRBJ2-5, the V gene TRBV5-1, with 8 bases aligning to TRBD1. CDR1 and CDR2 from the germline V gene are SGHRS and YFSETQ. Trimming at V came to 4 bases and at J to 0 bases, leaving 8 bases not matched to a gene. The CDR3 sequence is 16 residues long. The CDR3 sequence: CASSTGQGLYQETQYF. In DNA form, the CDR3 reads TGCGCCAGCAGCACTGGACAGGGCCTCTACCAAGAGACCCAGTACTTC.

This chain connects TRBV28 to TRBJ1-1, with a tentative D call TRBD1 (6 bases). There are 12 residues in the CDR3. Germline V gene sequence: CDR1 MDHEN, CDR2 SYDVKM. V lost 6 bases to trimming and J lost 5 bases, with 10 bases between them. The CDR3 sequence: CASSRGRTEAFF. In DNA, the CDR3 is TGTGCCAGCAGCAGGGGAAGAACTGAAGCTTTCTTT.

This chain's CDR3 is CASSVGPGGSGGQETQYF. In DNA, the CDR3 is TGTGCCAGCAGCGTAGGTCCCGGGGGTAGCGGGGGGCAAGAGACCCAGTACTTC. The chain recombines TRBV9 with TRBJ2-5; TRBD2 agrees at 10 bases. The germline CDR1 and CDR2 sequences are SGDLS and YYNGEE. V dropped 0 bases and J dropped 2; count of bases not matched to a gene: 10. This CDR3 has 18 residues. Combining the CDR3 with reference TRBV9 and TRBJ2-5 gives the whole variable domain DSGVTQTPKHLITATGQRVTLRCSPRSGDLSVYWYQQSLDQGLQFLIQYYNGEERAKGNILERFSAQQFPDLHSELNLSSLELGDSALYFCASSVGPGGSGGQETQYFGPGTRLLVL.

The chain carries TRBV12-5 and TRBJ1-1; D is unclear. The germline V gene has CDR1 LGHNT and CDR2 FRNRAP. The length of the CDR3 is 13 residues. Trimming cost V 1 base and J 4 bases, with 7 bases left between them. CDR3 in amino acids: CASGLEPGTEAFF. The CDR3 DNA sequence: TGTGCTAGTGGTTTGGAGCCGGGCACTGAAGCTTTCTTT. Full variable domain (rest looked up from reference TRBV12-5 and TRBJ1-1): DARVTQTPRHKVTEMGQEVTMRCQPILGHNTVFWYRQTMMQGLELLAYFRNRAPLDDSGMPKDRFSAEMPDATLATLKIQPSEPRDSAVYFCASGLEPGTEAFFGQGTRLTVV.